This is a list of T cell receptor beta chains from one sample in a study of shared clonotypes between healthy human individuals. Data came from immunoSEQ multiplex PCR; TCRdb stores just in-frame clones and leaves some out. The sample lists over 850,000 clones, 75% to 85% occurring once. The sequencing sample was made of memory CD4+ T cells from PBMCs. These receptors all come from a young man in good health. Some clones in this sample may be carry-over from other donors' samples. The CDR3 runs from the conserved cysteine through the conserved F or W. A D gene is named only where the DNA matches it firmly. Clone size appears in some rows only: once, few, many, or a class for an expanded clone.

cdr3_aa: CASSLRQPYGYTF
cdr3_nt: TGTGCCAGCAGTTTAAGACAGCCCTATGGCTACACCTTC
clone_size: few
j_call: TRBJ1-2
v_call: TRBV28
d_call: -

cdr3_aa: CASSTRPGYEQYF
cdr3_nt: TGTGCCAGCAGCACCCGGCCCGGCTACGAGCAGTACTTC
clone_size: -
j_call: TRBJ2-7
v_call: TRBV21-1
d_call: -

cdr3_aa: CASSLPGYEQYF
cdr3_nt: TGTGCCAGCAGTTTGCCAGGCTACGAGCAGTACTTC
clone_size: -
j_call: TRBJ2-7
v_call: TRBV28
d_call: -

cdr3_aa: CASSVGVQNIQYF
cdr3_nt: TGTGCCAGCAGCGTCGGGGTCCAAAACATTCAGTACTTC
clone_size: -
j_call: TRBJ2-4
v_call: TRBV11-2
d_call: -

cdr3_aa: CASSRAGGPYNEQFF
cdr3_nt: TGTGCCAGCAGTCGAGCGGGAGGGCCCTACAATGAGCAGTTCTTC
clone_size: -
j_call: TRBJ2-1
v_call: TRBV2
d_call: TRBD2

cdr3_aa: CASSGRRMYEQYF
cdr3_nt: TGTGCCAGCAGTGGCAGGAGAATGTACGAGCAGTACTTC
clone_size: -
j_call: TRBJ2-7
v_call: TRBV28
d_call: -

cdr3_aa: CASSFHRGPLSGANVLTF
cdr3_nt: TGTGCCAGCAGCTTCCACAGGGGCCCCCTCTCTGGGGCCAACGTCCTGACTTTC
clone_size: -
j_call: TRBJ2-6
v_call: TRBV11-2
d_call: TRBD1

cdr3_aa: CASSERVGNTEAFF
cdr3_nt: TGTGCCAGCAGTGAAAGAGTCGGGAACACTGAAGCTTTCTTT
clone_size: -
j_call: TRBJ1-1
v_call: TRBV6-1
d_call: -

cdr3_aa: CASSPGPRQETQYF
cdr3_nt: TGTGCCAGCAGCCCGGGGCCTAGGCAAGAGACCCAGTACTTC
clone_size: -
j_call: TRBJ2-5
v_call: TRBV7-3
d_call: -

cdr3_aa: CASSYPAGGKEQYF
cdr3_nt: TGTGCCAGCAGTTACCCAGCGGGAGGGAAGGAGCAGTACTTC
clone_size: -
j_call: TRBJ2-7
v_call: TRBV6-5
d_call: TRBD2

cdr3_aa: CASSYLAGGPVQQYF
cdr3_nt: TGCGCCAGCAGCTACCTGGCGGGAGGGCCCGTGCAGCAGTATTTT
clone_size: -
j_call: TRBJ2-3
v_call: TRBV4-3
d_call: TRBD2

cdr3_aa: CASSPEGLATGELFF
cdr3_nt: TGCGCCAGCAGCCCGGAGGGACTAGCGACCGGGGAGCTGTTTTTT
clone_size: once
j_call: TRBJ2-2
v_call: TRBV5-1
d_call: TRBD2

cdr3_aa: CASSEIGIYNSPLHF
cdr3_nt: TGTGCCAGCAGTGAAATAGGGATCTATAATTCACCCCTCCACTTT
clone_size: -
j_call: TRBJ1-6
v_call: TRBV6-1
d_call: -

cdr3_aa: CASSLSAGKNNEQFF
cdr3_nt: TGTGCCAGCAGCTTATCGGCGGGGAAAAACAATGAGCAGTTCTTC
clone_size: few
j_call: TRBJ2-1
v_call: TRBV7-2
d_call: -

cdr3_aa: CASSSGLGTPYEQYF
cdr3_nt: TGTGCCAGCAGCTCGGGACTAGGGACTCCCTACGAGCAGTACTTC
clone_size: -
j_call: TRBJ2-7
v_call: TRBV11-2
d_call: TRBD2

cdr3_aa: CASSPGGSKAFYEQYF
cdr3_nt: TGTGCCAGCAGCCCGGGGGGCTCTAAAGCCTTCTACGAGCAGTACTTC
clone_size: -
j_call: TRBJ2-7
v_call: TRBV7-9
d_call: -

cdr3_aa: CASSQEGTSGRAGANVLTF
cdr3_nt: TGTGCCAGCAGCCAAGAAGGCACTAGCGGGAGGGCTGGGGCCAACGTCCTGACTTTC
clone_size: -
j_call: TRBJ2-6
v_call: TRBV4-2
d_call: TRBD2

cdr3_aa: CASSLTQGLGINEQFF
cdr3_nt: TGTGCCAGCAGTCTTACACAGGGCCTCGGGATCAATGAGCAGTTCTTC
clone_size: -
j_call: TRBJ2-1
v_call: TRBV25-1
d_call: -

cdr3_aa: CASSLAGVLSGKLFF
cdr3_nt: TGCGCCAGCAGCTTGGCCGGGGTGCTCTCGGGAAAACTGTTTTTT
clone_size: -
j_call: TRBJ1-4
v_call: TRBV5-1
d_call: -

cdr3_aa: CASSSAGTGIPYEQYF
cdr3_nt: TGTGCCAGCAGCTCAGCCGGGACAGGGATCCCCTACGAGCAGTACTTC
clone_size: -
j_call: TRBJ2-7
v_call: TRBV5-6
d_call: TRBD1

cdr3_aa: CASTSGGAGANVLTF
cdr3_nt: TGCGCCAGCACAAGCGGGGGAGCTGGGGCCAACGTCCTGACTTTC
clone_size: -
j_call: TRBJ2-6
v_call: TRBV4-3
d_call: TRBD2

cdr3_aa: CASSQEGLAGVYNEQFF
cdr3_nt: TGTGCCAGCAGCCAAGAAGGACTAGCGGGAGTTTACAATGAGCAGTTCTTC
clone_size: -
j_call: TRBJ2-1
v_call: TRBV4-2
d_call: TRBD2

cdr3_aa: CASIQRPGAGANVLTF
cdr3_nt: TGCGCCAGCATCCAACGCCCCGGGGCTGGGGCCAACGTCCTGACTTTC
clone_size: -
j_call: TRBJ2-6
v_call: TRBV5-1
d_call: -

cdr3_aa: CASSPDRQGPQGTQYF
cdr3_nt: TGTGCCAGCAGCCCGGATCGACAGGGGCCCCAGGGGACCCAGTACTTC
clone_size: -
j_call: TRBJ2-5
v_call: TRBV5-4
d_call: TRBD1

cdr3_aa: CASSRPRLYEQYF
cdr3_nt: TGTGCCAGCTCAAGGCCCCGGTTGTACGAGCAGTACTTC
clone_size: -
j_call: TRBJ2-7
v_call: TRBV21-1
d_call: -

cdr3_aa: CASSTGQGPYEQYF
cdr3_nt: TGTGCCAGCAGTACGGGACAGGGTCCCTACGAGCAGTACTTC
clone_size: -
j_call: TRBJ2-7
v_call: TRBV2
d_call: TRBD1

cdr3_aa: CASGPAGGFGFGETQYF
cdr3_nt: TGTGCCAGCGGGCCCGCGGGGGGCTTCGGCTTTGGGGAGACCCAGTACTTC
clone_size: -
j_call: TRBJ2-5
v_call: TRBV11-2
d_call: TRBD2

cdr3_aa: CASSANYRGTEAFF
cdr3_nt: TGTGCCAGCAGCGCCAACTACAGGGGCACTGAAGCTTTCTTT
clone_size: -
j_call: TRBJ1-1
v_call: TRBV9
d_call: TRBD1

cdr3_aa: CSGYRGVNTGELFF
cdr3_nt: TGCAGCGGATACCGGGGGGTGAACACCGGGGAGCTGTTTTTT
clone_size: once
j_call: TRBJ2-2
v_call: TRBV29-1
d_call: TRBD2

cdr3_aa: CASSATGYSPLHF
cdr3_nt: TGTGCCAGCAGTGCGACGGGTTATTCACCCCTCCACTTT
clone_size: -
j_call: TRBJ1-6
v_call: TRBV25-1
d_call: -

cdr3_aa: CASRQTGVGQTQYF
cdr3_nt: TGTGCCAGCAGGCAAACAGGGGTAGGGCAGACCCAGTACTTC
clone_size: -
j_call: TRBJ2-5
v_call: TRBV6-5
d_call: TRBD1

cdr3_aa: CASSVQGGQPQHF
cdr3_nt: TGTGCCAGCAGCGTTCAAGGCGGGCAGCCCCAGCATTTT
clone_size: -
j_call: TRBJ1-5
v_call: TRBV9
d_call: -

cdr3_aa: CASSFPGGTEAFF
cdr3_nt: TGCGCCAGCAGCTTTCCTGGCGGCACTGAAGCTTTCTTT
clone_size: -
j_call: TRBJ1-1
v_call: TRBV5-1
d_call: -

cdr3_aa: CASRLQESSSTDTQYF
cdr3_nt: TGCGCCAGCAGGCTACAGGAGTCTTCCAGCACAGATACGCAGTATTTT
clone_size: -
j_call: TRBJ2-3
v_call: TRBV5-1
d_call: -

cdr3_aa: CASSPGLGGGRTGELFF
cdr3_nt: TGTGCCAGCAGCCCGGGACTCGGGGGAGGTCGCACCGGGGAGCTGTTTTTT
clone_size: -
j_call: TRBJ2-2
v_call: TRBV28
d_call: -

cdr3_aa: CASSLGRENEQFF
cdr3_nt: TGTGCCAGCAGCTTAGGGAGAGAGAATGAGCAGTTCTTC
clone_size: -
j_call: TRBJ2-1
v_call: TRBV7-3
d_call: -

cdr3_aa: CASSGDSFANTGELFF
cdr3_nt: TGCGCCAGCAGCGGGGACAGTTTCGCGAACACCGGGGAGCTGTTTTTT
clone_size: -
j_call: TRBJ2-2
v_call: TRBV5-1
d_call: TRBD1

cdr3_aa: CASSLEPVGSYEQYF
cdr3_nt: TGTGCCAGCAGCTTAGAGCCGGTTGGGTCATACGAGCAGTACTTC
clone_size: -
j_call: TRBJ2-7
v_call: TRBV7-9
d_call: -

cdr3_aa: CASRGTFSVYEQYF
cdr3_nt: TGTGCCAGCAGGGGGACCTTTTCCGTGTACGAGCAGTACTTC
clone_size: -
j_call: TRBJ2-7
v_call: TRBV2
d_call: -

cdr3_aa: CASSLWDYGYTF
cdr3_nt: TGTGCCAGCAGCTTATGGGACTATGGCTACACCTTC
clone_size: few
j_call: TRBJ1-2
v_call: TRBV7-9
d_call: -

cdr3_aa: CASSFSLVYEQYF
cdr3_nt: TGTGCCAGCAGCTTTTCACTGGTTTACGAGCAGTACTTC
clone_size: -
j_call: TRBJ2-7
v_call: TRBV7-8
d_call: -

cdr3_aa: CSGTEQANTEAFF
cdr3_nt: TGCAGCGGGACCGAACAGGCAAACACTGAAGCTTTCTTT
clone_size: few
j_call: TRBJ1-1
v_call: TRBV29-1
d_call: -

cdr3_aa: CASSLGGRDPNTEAFF
cdr3_nt: TGTGCCAGCAGCTTGGGGGGACGGGATCCGAACACTGAAGCTTTCTTT
clone_size: few
j_call: TRBJ1-1
v_call: TRBV5-4
d_call: -

cdr3_aa: CASNEDRGLSCF
cdr3_nt: TGTGCCAGCAACGAGGACAGGGGCCTTTCCTGCTTC
clone_size: -
j_call: TRBJ1-2
v_call: TRBV28
d_call: TRBD1

cdr3_aa: CASSVVPRGGTDRNTIYF
cdr3_nt: TGTGCCAGCAGCGTAGTCCCCCGGGGGGGGACAGATAGAAACACCATATATTTT
clone_size: -
j_call: TRBJ1-3
v_call: TRBV9
d_call: TRBD1

cdr3_aa: CATSRDTGFINQPQHF
cdr3_nt: TGTGCCACCAGCAGAGATACTGGGTTCATCAATCAGCCCCAGCATTTT
clone_size: few
j_call: TRBJ1-5
v_call: TRBV15
d_call: -

cdr3_aa: CASSLSTGQGAPEAFF
cdr3_nt: TGTGCCAGCAGTTTATCAACGGGACAGGGTGCGCCTGAAGCTTTCTTT
clone_size: -
j_call: TRBJ1-1
v_call: TRBV27
d_call: TRBD1

cdr3_aa: CASSRSGTGGDSPLHF
cdr3_nt: TGTGCCAGCTCACGATCCGGGACAGGGGGCGATTCACCCCTCCACTTT
clone_size: once
j_call: TRBJ1-6
v_call: TRBV18
d_call: TRBD1

cdr3_aa: CASSLGGQRKLETQYF
cdr3_nt: TGTGCCAGCAGCTTGGGTGGGCAACGGAAACTAGAGACCCAGTACTTC
clone_size: -
j_call: TRBJ2-5
v_call: TRBV5-4
d_call: -

cdr3_aa: CASSLSAAKNIQYF
cdr3_nt: TGCGCCAGCAGTTTATCCGCAGCCAAAAACATTCAGTACTTC
clone_size: -
j_call: TRBJ2-4
v_call: TRBV4-3
d_call: -

cdr3_aa: CASSVNRGREKLFF
cdr3_nt: TGTGCCAGCAGTGTTAACAGGGGCAGGGAAAAACTGTTTTTT
clone_size: -
j_call: TRBJ1-4
v_call: TRBV27
d_call: TRBD1

cdr3_aa: CASNRLAGGTGANVLTF
cdr3_nt: TGTGCCAGCAACCGACTAGCGGGAGGGACTGGGGCCAACGTCCTGACTTTC
clone_size: -
j_call: TRBJ2-6
v_call: TRBV5-4
d_call: TRBD2

cdr3_aa: CSVSAGRGGELFF
cdr3_nt: TGCAGCGTTTCAGCGGGAAGGGGCGGGGAGCTGTTTTTT
clone_size: -
j_call: TRBJ2-2
v_call: TRBV29-1
d_call: TRBD2

cdr3_aa: CASGGSAYNEQFF
cdr3_nt: TGTGCCAGCGGTGGCAGCGCCTACAATGAGCAGTTCTTC
clone_size: -
j_call: TRBJ2-1
v_call: TRBV6-5
d_call: -

cdr3_aa: CASSSLADYEQYF
cdr3_nt: TGCGCCAGCAGTTCACTAGCGGACTACGAGCAGTACTTC
clone_size: -
j_call: TRBJ2-7
v_call: TRBV5-1
d_call: TRBD2

cdr3_aa: CASSYSVPGANVLTF
cdr3_nt: TGTGCCAGCAGTTACTCGGTACCTGGGGCCAACGTCCTGACTTTC
clone_size: -
j_call: TRBJ2-6
v_call: TRBV6-5
d_call: -

cdr3_aa: CASTNRARATNEKLFF
cdr3_nt: TGTGCCAGTACGAACAGGGCGCGCGCAACTAATGAAAAACTGTTTTTT
clone_size: -
j_call: TRBJ1-4
v_call: TRBV19
d_call: -

cdr3_aa: CASSLGSLANEQFF
cdr3_nt: TGTGCCAGCAGCTTAGGCTCCCTAGCAAATGAGCAGTTCTTC
clone_size: -
j_call: TRBJ2-1
v_call: TRBV7-9
d_call: -